The clone carrying this T cell receptor beta chain came up a few times. The treatment is: 15 to 20 received Ad26.COV2.S at low or high dose, single or two shots; about 5 received placebo; per-sample allocation not given. On day 63 after the first injection, vaccine and placebo recipients gave samples. This entry is derived from a study of Ad26.COV2.S vaccination and SARS-CoV-2 variants. Study details: Administration of Ad26.COV2.S was intramuscular, either once or twice 56 days apart.

Germline loops: CDR1 MDHEN, CDR2 SYDVKM. This CDR3 is built from 18 residues. The J segment lost 8 bases and the V segment lost 6 bases, leaving 17 bases of the junction unmatched. The protocol was immunoSEQ multiplex PCR, while the TCRdb copy is restricted to in-frame clones and leaves out a portion. Of some 480,000 clones listed, roughly nine tenths are singletons. The sequenced sample was peripheral blood, obtained in a trial of Ad26.COV2.S vaccine versus placebo. V gene TRBV28 combines with J gene TRBJ1-6, with 9 bases that match TRBD1. The receptor's source is a person between 18 and 65 years old who received the Ad26.COV2.S COVID-19 vaccine or a placebo. CDR3 sequence reads: CASSTMTGGYGKDSPLHF. CDR3 bases: TGTGCCAGCAGCACCATGACAGGGGGGTATGGTAAGGATTCACCCCTCCACTTT.